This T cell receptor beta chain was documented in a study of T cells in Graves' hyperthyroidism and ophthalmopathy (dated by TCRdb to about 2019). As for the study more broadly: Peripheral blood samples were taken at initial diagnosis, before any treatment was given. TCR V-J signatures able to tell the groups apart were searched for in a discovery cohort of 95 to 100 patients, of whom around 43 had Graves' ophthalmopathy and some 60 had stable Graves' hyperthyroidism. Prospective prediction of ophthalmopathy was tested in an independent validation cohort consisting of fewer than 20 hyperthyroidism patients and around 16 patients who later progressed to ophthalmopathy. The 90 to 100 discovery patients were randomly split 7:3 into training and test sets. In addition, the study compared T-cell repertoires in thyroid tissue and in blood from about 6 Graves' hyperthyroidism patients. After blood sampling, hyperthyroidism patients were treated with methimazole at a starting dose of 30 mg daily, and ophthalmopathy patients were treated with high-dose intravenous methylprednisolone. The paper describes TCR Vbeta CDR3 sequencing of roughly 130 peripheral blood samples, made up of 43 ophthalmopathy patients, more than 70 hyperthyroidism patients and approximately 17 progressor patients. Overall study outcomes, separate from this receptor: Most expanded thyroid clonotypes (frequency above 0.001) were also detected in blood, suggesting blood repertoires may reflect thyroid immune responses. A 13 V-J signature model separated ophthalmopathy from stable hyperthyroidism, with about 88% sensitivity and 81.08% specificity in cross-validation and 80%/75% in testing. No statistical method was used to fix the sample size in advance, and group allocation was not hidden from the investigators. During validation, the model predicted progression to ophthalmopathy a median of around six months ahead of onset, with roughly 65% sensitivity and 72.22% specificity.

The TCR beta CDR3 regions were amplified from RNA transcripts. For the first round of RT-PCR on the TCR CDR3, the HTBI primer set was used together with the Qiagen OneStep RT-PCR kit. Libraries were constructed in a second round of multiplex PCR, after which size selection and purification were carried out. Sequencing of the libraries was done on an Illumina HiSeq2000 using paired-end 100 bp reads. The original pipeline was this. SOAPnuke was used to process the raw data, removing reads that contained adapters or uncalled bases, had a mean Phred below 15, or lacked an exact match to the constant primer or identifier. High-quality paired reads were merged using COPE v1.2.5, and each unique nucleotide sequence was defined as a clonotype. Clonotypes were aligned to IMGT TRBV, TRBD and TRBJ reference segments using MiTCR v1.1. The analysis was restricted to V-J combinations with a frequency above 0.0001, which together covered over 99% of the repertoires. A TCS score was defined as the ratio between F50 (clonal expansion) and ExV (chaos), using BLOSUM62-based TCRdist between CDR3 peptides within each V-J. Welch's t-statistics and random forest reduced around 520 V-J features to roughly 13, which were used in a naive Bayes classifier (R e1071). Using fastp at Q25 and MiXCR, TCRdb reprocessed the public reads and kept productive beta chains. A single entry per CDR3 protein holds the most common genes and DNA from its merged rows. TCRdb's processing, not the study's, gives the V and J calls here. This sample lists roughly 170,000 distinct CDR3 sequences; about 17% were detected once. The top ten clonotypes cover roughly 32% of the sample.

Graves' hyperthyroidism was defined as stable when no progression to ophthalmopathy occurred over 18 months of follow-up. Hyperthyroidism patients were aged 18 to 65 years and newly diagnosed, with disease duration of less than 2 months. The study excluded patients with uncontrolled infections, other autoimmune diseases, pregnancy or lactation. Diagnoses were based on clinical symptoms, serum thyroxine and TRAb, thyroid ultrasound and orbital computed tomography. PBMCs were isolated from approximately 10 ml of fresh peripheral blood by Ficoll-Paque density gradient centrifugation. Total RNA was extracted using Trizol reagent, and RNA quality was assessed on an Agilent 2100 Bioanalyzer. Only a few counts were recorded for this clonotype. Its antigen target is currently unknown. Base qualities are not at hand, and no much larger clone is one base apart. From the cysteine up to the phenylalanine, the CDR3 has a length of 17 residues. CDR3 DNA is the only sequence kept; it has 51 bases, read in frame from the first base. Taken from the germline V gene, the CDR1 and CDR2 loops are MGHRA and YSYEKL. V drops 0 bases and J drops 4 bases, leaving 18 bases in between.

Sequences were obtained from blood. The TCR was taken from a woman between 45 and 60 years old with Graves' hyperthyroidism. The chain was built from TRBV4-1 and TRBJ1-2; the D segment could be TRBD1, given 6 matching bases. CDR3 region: CASSQEPRGGAVYGYTF. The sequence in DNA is TGCGCCAGCAGCCAAGAACCCCGGGGGGGGGCGGTCTATGGCTACACCTTC.